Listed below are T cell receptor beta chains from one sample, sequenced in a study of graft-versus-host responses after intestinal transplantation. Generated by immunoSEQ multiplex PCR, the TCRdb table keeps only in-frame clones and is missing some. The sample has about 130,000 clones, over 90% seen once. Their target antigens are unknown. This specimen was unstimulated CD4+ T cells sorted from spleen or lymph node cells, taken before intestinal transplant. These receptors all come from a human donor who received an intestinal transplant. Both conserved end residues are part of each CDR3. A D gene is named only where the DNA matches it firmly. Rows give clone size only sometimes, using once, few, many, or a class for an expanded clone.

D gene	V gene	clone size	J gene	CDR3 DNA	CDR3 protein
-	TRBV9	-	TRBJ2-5	TGTGCCAGCGGACGGATCCCCCAAGAGACCCAGTACTTC	CASGRIPQETQYF
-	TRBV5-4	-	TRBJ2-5	TGTGCCAGCAGCTTGGGGGCAGGGATGTGGGAGACCCAGTACTTC	CASSLGAGMWETQYF
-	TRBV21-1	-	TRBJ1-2	TGTGCCAGCAGCGGACAGGGCGGCTACACCTTC	CASSGQGGYTF
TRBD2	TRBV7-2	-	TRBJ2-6	TGTGCCAGCAGACCGGGAGGGCCGGAAGGGGCCAACGTCCTGACTTTC	CASRPGGPEGANVLTF
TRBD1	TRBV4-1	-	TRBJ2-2	TGCGCCAGCAGCCAAGAGGACAGGGACACCGGGGAGCTGTTTTTT	CASSQEDRDTGELFF
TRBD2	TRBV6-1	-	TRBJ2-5	TGTGCCAGCCTAGCTGTCGGGAGGGTCGGGGAGACCCAGTACTTC	CASLAVGRVGETQYF
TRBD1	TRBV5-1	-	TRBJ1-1	TGCGCCAGCAGCCCGGCTGGGACAGGGGACACTGAAGCTTTCTTT	CASSPAGTGDTEAFF
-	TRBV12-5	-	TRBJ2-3	TGTGCTAGTGGTTTAGCGGGCCGAACAGATACGCAGTATTTT	CASGLAGRTDTQYF
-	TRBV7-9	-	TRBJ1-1	TGTGCCAGCAGCTTAGAGATTCGGAACACTGAAGCTTTCTTT	CASSLEIRNTEAFF
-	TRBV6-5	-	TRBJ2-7	TGTGCCAGCAGTGACATCTCCTACGAGCAGTACTTC	CASSDISYEQYF
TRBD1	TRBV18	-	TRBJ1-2	TGTGCCAGCTCACCCGGGACAGGGGGCATGAATGGCTACACCTTC	CASSPGTGGMNGYTF
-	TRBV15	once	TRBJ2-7	TGTGCCACCAGCAGAGATTGGACATCGAGCTCCTACGAGCAGTACTTC	CATSRDWTSSSYEQYF
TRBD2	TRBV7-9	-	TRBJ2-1	TGTGCCAGCAGCCAGGGACTAGCGGGAGGCCTCTACAATGAGCAGTTCTTC	CASSQGLAGGLYNEQFF
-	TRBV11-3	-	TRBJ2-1	TGTGCCAGCAGCTTGGGGGTCAAGGAGATGGGTGAGCAGTTCTTC	CASSLGVKEMGEQFF
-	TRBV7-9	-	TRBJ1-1	TGTGCCAGCAGAACCAGTGGCCGGGAGAACACTGAAGCTTTCTTT	CASRTSGRENTEAFF
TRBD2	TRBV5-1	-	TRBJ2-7	TGCGCCAGCAGCCCGGGACGAATAGCGGGAGCAGGAAACGAGCAGTACTTC	CASSPGRIAGAGNEQYF
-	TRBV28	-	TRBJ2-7	TGTGCCAGCAGTTTGACCGAGACAAGCTCCTACGAGCAGTACTTC	CASSLTETSSYEQYF
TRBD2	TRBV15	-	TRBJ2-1	TGTGCCACCATCTTAAGCGGGAGCGGAAACAATGAGCAGTTCTTC	CATILSGSGNNEQFF
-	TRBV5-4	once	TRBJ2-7	TGTGCCAGCAGCTTGATGGGGTCCTACGAGCAGTACTTC	CASSLMGSYEQYF
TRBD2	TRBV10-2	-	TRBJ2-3	TGCGCCAGCAGTGAGTCGACTAGCGGTACAGATACGCAGTATTTT	CASSESTSGTDTQYF